Below are 2 T cell receptor beta chains sequenced from a single sample in a study of blood T cell repertoires in COVID-19. Assay: immunoSEQ multiplex PCR; the TCRdb copy retains only in-frame clones and omits some. The sample has 150,000 to 200,000 clones; about 80% are singletons. Sequencing input: peripheral blood. The receptors were gathered from a man aged 55 to 70 with acute or convalescent COVID-19.

This chain uses TRBV21-1 with TRBJ2-2; the tabulated D call, TRBD1, remains unverified against the DNA. TRBV21-1 is designated a pseudogene. This CDR3 spans 11 amino acids. The CDR3 loop reads CAPGQTGELFF. The CDR3 DNA is TGTGCCCCCGGACAAACCGGGGAGCTGTTTTTT.

V and J are TRBV11-2 and TRBJ2-2; 7 bases map to TRBD2. Per germline, CDR1 SGHAT and CDR2 FQNNGV. Trimming at V came to 6 bases and at J to 2 bases, leaving 15 bases not matched to a gene. This CDR3 is built from 18 residues. The CDR3 region is CASRPLLGKRGNTGELFF. As DNA, the CDR3 is TGTGCCAGCAGGCCCCTGCTCGGGAAGCGGGGAAACACCGGGGAGCTGTTTTTT.